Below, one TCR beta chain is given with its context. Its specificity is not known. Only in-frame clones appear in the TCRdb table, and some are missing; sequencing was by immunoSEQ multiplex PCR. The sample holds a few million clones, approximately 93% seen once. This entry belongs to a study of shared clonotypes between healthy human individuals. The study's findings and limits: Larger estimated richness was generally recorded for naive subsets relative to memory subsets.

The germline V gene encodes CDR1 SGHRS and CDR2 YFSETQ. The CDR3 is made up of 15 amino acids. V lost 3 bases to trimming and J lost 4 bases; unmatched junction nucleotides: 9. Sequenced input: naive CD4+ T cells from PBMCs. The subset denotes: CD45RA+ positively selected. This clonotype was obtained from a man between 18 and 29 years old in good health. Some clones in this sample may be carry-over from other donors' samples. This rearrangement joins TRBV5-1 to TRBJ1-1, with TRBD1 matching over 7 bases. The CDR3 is CASSYTGDYGTEAFF. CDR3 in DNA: TGCGCCAGCAGCTACACAGGGGACTATGGCACTGAAGCTTTCTTT.